This is a list of T cell receptor beta chains from one sample in a study of chemoradiotherapy in HPV16-positive cancers. Assay: immunoSEQ multiplex PCR; the TCRdb copy retains only in-frame clones and omits some. The data show 20,000 to 30,000 clones, 94% seen once. This specimen was acquired from a patient who underwent chemoradiotherapy. The receptors originated from a human donor with HPV-associated anogenital cancer. CDR3s include the opening cysteine and the closing phenylalanine or tryptophan. Each record gives: CDR3 protein, CDR3 DNA, V gene, clone size, D gene, J gene. A D gene is named only where the DNA matches it firmly. The size entry is marked missing in some rows and otherwise reads once, few, many or a size class.

CDR3aa: CASGLNTDTQYF
CDR3nt: TGTGCTAGTGGTTTGAATACAGATACGCAGTATTTT
v_gene: TRBV12-5
abundance: once
d_gene: NA
j_gene: TRBJ2-3

CDR3aa: CASSPGLAYNEQFF
CDR3nt: TGTGCCAGCAGCCCGGGACTAGCCTACAATGAGCAGTTCTTC
v_gene: TRBV11-2
abundance: NA
d_gene: TRBD2
j_gene: TRBJ2-1

CDR3aa: CATYRLGQTGELFF
CDR3nt: TGTGCCACCTACCGACTGGGGCAAACCGGGGAGCTGTTTTTT
v_gene: TRBV2
abundance: once
d_gene: NA
j_gene: TRBJ2-2

CDR3aa: CASSLEGRGPTNEKLFF
CDR3nt: TGTGCCAGCAGCTTAGAGGGCAGGGGGCCGACTAATGAAAAACTGTTTTTT
v_gene: TRBV7-8
abundance: NA
d_gene: TRBD1
j_gene: TRBJ1-4

CDR3aa: CASSITGIMEAFF
CDR3nt: TGTGCCAGCAGTATCACGGGGATAATGGAAGCTTTCTTT
v_gene: TRBV6-1
abundance: NA
d_gene: NA
j_gene: TRBJ1-1

CDR3aa: CASSLLAGGTDTQYF
CDR3nt: TGCGCCAGCAGCTTGTTAGCGGGTGGCACAGATACGCAGTATTTT
v_gene: TRBV5-1
abundance: NA
d_gene: TRBD2
j_gene: TRBJ2-3

CDR3aa: CAISESGTGAGQYF
CDR3nt: TGTGCCATCAGTGAGTCCGGGACAGGGGCCGGCCAGTACTTC
v_gene: TRBV10-3
abundance: NA
d_gene: TRBD1
j_gene: TRBJ2-7

CDR3aa: CASRGIADTQYF
CDR3nt: TGTGCCAGCAGGGGCATAGCGGATACGCAGTATTTT
v_gene: TRBV2
abundance: NA
d_gene: NA
j_gene: TRBJ2-3

CDR3aa: CASRAGRSGRGYNEQFF
CDR3nt: TGTGCAAGTAGAGCCGGAAGAAGCGGGAGAGGGTACAATGAGCAGTTCTTC
v_gene: TRBV12-2
abundance: NA
d_gene: NA
j_gene: TRBJ2-1

CDR3aa: CASSFGRGYTF
CDR3nt: TGTGCCAGCAGTTTCGGTCGGGGCTACACCTTC
v_gene: TRBV6-5
abundance: NA
d_gene: NA
j_gene: TRBJ1-2

CDR3aa: CASSFGDKKLFF
CDR3nt: TGTGCCAGCAGTTTCGGGGACAAAAAACTGTTTTTT
v_gene: TRBV28
abundance: NA
d_gene: NA
j_gene: TRBJ1-4

CDR3aa: CAWSPGPNQPQHF
CDR3nt: TGTGCCTGGAGTCCGGGGCCGAATCAGCCCCAGCATTTT
v_gene: TRBV30
abundance: NA
d_gene: NA
j_gene: TRBJ1-5

CDR3aa: CASNIYPNSNQPQHF
CDR3nt: TGTGCCAGCAACATATACCCTAATAGCAATCAGCCCCAGCATTTT
v_gene: TRBV2
abundance: NA
d_gene: NA
j_gene: TRBJ1-5

CDR3aa: CASSPDRSSGNTIYF
CDR3nt: TGTGCCAGCAGCCCTGACAGGAGCTCTGGAAACACCATATATTTT
v_gene: TRBV7-6
abundance: NA
d_gene: NA
j_gene: TRBJ1-3

CDR3aa: CASNGMNTEAFF
CDR3nt: TGTGCCAGCAACGGAATGAACACTGAAGCTTTCTTT
v_gene: TRBV11-2
abundance: NA
d_gene: NA
j_gene: TRBJ1-1

CDR3aa: CASSLSGRRDEQFF
CDR3nt: TGCGCCAGCAGCCTTTCGGGTCGAAGGGATGAGCAGTTCTTC
v_gene: TRBV4-1
abundance: once
d_gene: NA
j_gene: TRBJ2-1

CDR3aa: CASSSKQGFGNQPQHF
CDR3nt: TGTGCCAGCAGTTCCAAACAGGGTTTTGGGAATCAGCCCCAGCATTTT
v_gene: TRBV28
abundance: once
d_gene: NA
j_gene: TRBJ1-5

CDR3aa: CASTQLRDRGSEAFF
CDR3nt: TGCGCCAGCACCCAACTGAGGGACAGGGGTAGTGAAGCTTTCTTT
v_gene: TRBV5-1
abundance: NA
d_gene: TRBD1
j_gene: TRBJ1-1

CDR3aa: CASNSFPHLAGNTGELFF
CDR3nt: TGTGCCAGCAACTCGTTCCCCCACCTGGCAGGGAACACCGGGGAGCTGTTTTTT
v_gene: TRBV9
abundance: NA
d_gene: NA
j_gene: TRBJ2-2

CDR3aa: CASSLANSEETQYF
CDR3nt: TGTGCCAGCAGCTTAGCAAACTCAGAAGAGACCCAGTACTTC
v_gene: TRBV7-9
abundance: NA
d_gene: NA
j_gene: TRBJ2-5

CDR3aa: CASSDTGALEPQHF
CDR3nt: TGTGCCAGCAGTGATACGGGAGCCCTAGAGCCCCAGCATTTT
v_gene: TRBV25-1
abundance: NA
d_gene: NA
j_gene: TRBJ1-5

CDR3aa: CASSNAGQGADTQYF
CDR3nt: TGCGCCAGCAGCAATGCGGGACAGGGGGCCGATACGCAGTATTTT
v_gene: TRBV5-1
abundance: NA
d_gene: TRBD1
j_gene: TRBJ2-3

CDR3aa: CASSTDRTDTQYF
CDR3nt: TGTGCCAGCAGCACCGACCGCACAGATACGCAGTATTTT
v_gene: TRBV7-7
abundance: NA
d_gene: NA
j_gene: TRBJ2-3

CDR3aa: CSVVTSGRADTQYF
CDR3nt: TGCAGCGTTGTGACTAGCGGGAGGGCAGATACGCAGTATTTT
v_gene: TRBV29-1
abundance: NA
d_gene: TRBD2
j_gene: TRBJ2-3

CDR3aa: CSVAKDYNEQFF
CDR3nt: TGCAGCGTTGCGAAGGACTACAATGAGCAGTTCTTC
v_gene: TRBV29-1
abundance: NA
d_gene: NA
j_gene: TRBJ2-1

CDR3aa: CASKRQGAANTEAFF
CDR3nt: TGCGCCAGCAAAAGGCAGGGCGCGGCGAACACTGAAGCTTTCTTT
v_gene: TRBV10-2
abundance: NA
d_gene: NA
j_gene: TRBJ1-1

CDR3aa: CASSQGDRDSSPLHF
CDR3nt: TGTGCCAGCAGCCAAGGGGACAGGGATTCATCACCCCTCCACTTT
v_gene: TRBV4-2
abundance: NA
d_gene: TRBD1
j_gene: TRBJ1-6

CDR3aa: CASSLEVTGRGSYGYTF
CDR3nt: TGTGCCAGCAGCTTAGAGGTGACGGGCCGTGGAAGCTATGGCTACACCTTC
v_gene: TRBV7-2
abundance: once
d_gene: NA
j_gene: TRBJ1-2

CDR3aa: CASSELTGGGQPQHF
CDR3nt: TGTGCCAGCAGCGAGTTGACAGGGGGCGGGCAGCCCCAGCATTTT
v_gene: TRBV2
abundance: NA
d_gene: TRBD1
j_gene: TRBJ1-5

CDR3aa: CASSPSPSAYEQYF
CDR3nt: TGTGCCAGCAGCCCGTCACCCAGCGCCTACGAGCAGTACTTC
v_gene: TRBV5-6
abundance: NA
d_gene: NA
j_gene: TRBJ2-7

CDR3aa: CASFAPGLAGGSSYNEQFF
CDR3nt: TGTGCCAGTTTCGCTCCGGGACTAGCGGGAGGTAGCTCCTACAATGAGCAGTTCTTC
v_gene: TRBV2
abundance: once
d_gene: TRBD2
j_gene: TRBJ2-1

CDR3aa: CASKLRVNYGYTF
CDR3nt: TGTGCCAGCAAGCTGCGGGTTAACTATGGCTACACCTTC
v_gene: TRBV5-6
abundance: NA
d_gene: NA
j_gene: TRBJ1-2

CDR3aa: CSVILEESYNEQFF
CDR3nt: TGCAGCGTCATACTAGAAGAGTCCTACAATGAGCAGTTCTTC
v_gene: TRBV29-1
abundance: NA
d_gene: NA
j_gene: TRBJ2-1

CDR3aa: CASSQGLAGSEDTQYF
CDR3nt: TGCGCCAGCAGCCAAGGACTAGCGGGATCCGAGGATACGCAGTATTTT
v_gene: TRBV4-1
abundance: once
d_gene: TRBD2
j_gene: TRBJ2-3

CDR3aa: CASSVLTERGYTF
CDR3nt: TGTGCCAGTAGTGTGTTGACTGAGCGGGGCTACACCTTC
v_gene: TRBV19
abundance: NA
d_gene: NA
j_gene: TRBJ1-2

CDR3aa: CASSRTSGGGETQYF
CDR3nt: TGTGCCAGCAGCCGGACTAGCGGGGGGGGTGAGACCCAGTACTTC
v_gene: TRBV5-4
abundance: NA
d_gene: TRBD2
j_gene: TRBJ2-5

CDR3aa: CASSSGLAGVGEQYF
CDR3nt: TGTGCCAGCAGCTCTGGACTAGCGGGAGTTGGCGAGCAGTACTTC
v_gene: TRBV9
abundance: NA
d_gene: TRBD2
j_gene: TRBJ2-7

CDR3aa: CASRSPPNGYTF
CDR3nt: TGTGCCAGCAGGTCCCCCCCAAATGGCTACACCTTC
v_gene: TRBV28
abundance: once
d_gene: NA
j_gene: TRBJ1-2

CDR3aa: CASRGANEKLFF
CDR3nt: TGCGCCAGCAGGGGGGCTAATGAAAAACTGTTTTTT
v_gene: TRBV23-1
abundance: NA
d_gene: NA
j_gene: TRBJ1-4

CDR3aa: CASSYNRGSYEQYF
CDR3nt: TGTGCCAGCAGTTACAACAGGGGATCCTACGAGCAGTACTTC
v_gene: TRBV6-5
abundance: NA
d_gene: TRBD1
j_gene: TRBJ2-7

CDR3aa: CASSTHRSRYGYTF
CDR3nt: TGTGCCAGCAGTACTCACCGAAGTCGCTATGGCTACACCTTC
v_gene: TRBV28
abundance: NA
d_gene: NA
j_gene: TRBJ1-2

CDR3aa: CASSYEGTGRDNEQFF
CDR3nt: TGTGCCAGCAGTTACGAGGGGACAGGTAGGGACAATGAGCAGTTCTTC
v_gene: TRBV6-5
abundance: NA
d_gene: TRBD1
j_gene: TRBJ2-1

CDR3aa: CASSLQGARETQYF
CDR3nt: TGTGCCAGCAGCTTACAGGGGGCGCGGGAGACCCAGTACTTC
v_gene: TRBV28
abundance: NA
d_gene: TRBD1
j_gene: TRBJ2-5

CDR3aa: CASSPRVWGPNQSQHF
CDR3nt: TGTGCCAGCAGCCCTCGCGTTTGGGGCCCGAATCAGTCCCAGCATTTT
v_gene: TRBV7-9
abundance: NA
d_gene: NA
j_gene: TRBJ1-5

CDR3aa: CASSFSPLAGDTQYF
CDR3nt: TGTGCCAGCAGCTTCAGCCCCCTAGCCGGAGATACGCAGTATTTT
v_gene: TRBV7-3
abundance: NA
d_gene: NA
j_gene: TRBJ2-3

CDR3aa: CASSPRDTGELFF
CDR3nt: TGTGCCAGCTCACCCCGGGACACCGGGGAGCTGTTTTTT
v_gene: TRBV18
abundance: NA
d_gene: NA
j_gene: TRBJ2-2

CDR3aa: CASSHPGQGDTQYF
CDR3nt: TGTGCCAGCAGTCATCCGGGACAGGGAGATACGCAGTATTTT
v_gene: TRBV7-3
abundance: NA
d_gene: TRBD1
j_gene: TRBJ2-3

CDR3aa: CASSLGRGRILPEAFF
CDR3nt: TGCGCCAGCAGCTTGGGGAGGGGGCGAATTCTCCCTGAAGCTTTCTTT
v_gene: TRBV5-1
abundance: few
d_gene: TRBD1
j_gene: TRBJ1-1

CDR3aa: CASSHERGGLQETQYF
CDR3nt: TGTGCCAGCAGCCATGAGCGGGGGGGCCTCCAAGAGACCCAGTACTTC
v_gene: TRBV5-5
abundance: once
d_gene: TRBD2
j_gene: TRBJ2-5

CDR3aa: CASSQTSGGYNEQFF
CDR3nt: TGTGCCAGCAGCCAGACTAGCGGGGGTTACAATGAGCAGTTCTTC
v_gene: TRBV28
abundance: NA
d_gene: TRBD2
j_gene: TRBJ2-1

CDR3aa: CASSIRNADEKLFF
CDR3nt: TGTGCCAGTAGTATAAGGAACGCTGATGAAAAACTGTTTTTT
v_gene: TRBV19
abundance: NA
d_gene: NA
j_gene: TRBJ1-4

CDR3aa: CASSSRTGSSTDTQYF
CDR3nt: TGTGCCAGCAGCTCTCGGACTGGATCTAGCACAGATACGCAGTATTTT
v_gene: TRBV7-6
abundance: NA
d_gene: NA
j_gene: TRBJ2-3